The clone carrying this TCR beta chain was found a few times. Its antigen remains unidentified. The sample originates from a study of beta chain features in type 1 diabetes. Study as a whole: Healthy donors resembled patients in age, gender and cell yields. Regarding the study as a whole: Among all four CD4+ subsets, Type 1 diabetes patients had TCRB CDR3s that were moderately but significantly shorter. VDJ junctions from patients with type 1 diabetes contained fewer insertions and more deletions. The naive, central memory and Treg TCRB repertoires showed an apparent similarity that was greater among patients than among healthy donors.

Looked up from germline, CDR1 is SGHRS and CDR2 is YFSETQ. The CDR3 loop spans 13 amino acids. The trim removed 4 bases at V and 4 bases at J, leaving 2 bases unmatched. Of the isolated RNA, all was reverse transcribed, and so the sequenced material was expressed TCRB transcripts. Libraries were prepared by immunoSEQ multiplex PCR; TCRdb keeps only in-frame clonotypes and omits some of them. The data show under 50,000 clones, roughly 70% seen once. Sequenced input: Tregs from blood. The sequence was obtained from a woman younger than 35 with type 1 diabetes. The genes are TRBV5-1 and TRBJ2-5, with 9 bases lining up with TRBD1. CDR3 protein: CASSQDRGETQYF. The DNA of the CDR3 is TGCGCCAGCAGCCAGGACAGGGGAGAGACCCAGTACTTC.